This T cell receptor (beta chain) was identified during a study of blood T cells in healthy people across ages (dated by TCRdb to the mid-2010s). A note on the overall study: In model experiments, template switching captured about one uniquely barcoded TCR beta cDNA molecule for every two T cells. The study measured age-related changes in TCR beta repertoire diversity using deep sequencing normalized with unique cDNA molecular identifiers. The donors were split into four age groups: young (average roughly 15 years), middle-aged (roughly 40), aged (more than 60) and long-lived (approximately 80). To avoid experimental bias, donors of different ages were spread randomly across the sequencing lanes. Two additional independent replicas of 1 million unique cDNA reads from the same blood draw were analyzed for two donors (one aged 18 to 30 and one aged 80 or older).

What the work shows at the level of the full study, not this receptor alone: Observed TCR beta diversity per million T cells fell roughly linearly with age, and a significant reduction was already apparent by age roughly 40. Total diversity estimates from one million sequenced T cells were considered lower bounds and underestimates. Because donor CMV infection status was unknown, age-related changes in expanded clonotypes were potentially confounded. The percentage of naive T cells measured by flow cytometry correlated strongly with observed TCR beta diversity. Compared with the aged group, more naive CD4+ T cells, fewer expanded clones and increased TCR diversity were shown by the long-lived group, suggesting age selection. Conclusive comparison of naive and antigen-experienced compartments was prevented by the profiling of bulk unsorted PBMCs.

The receptor library was made with 5' RACE. The listed sequencing device is Illumina HiSeq 2500. A second 7 to 11 cycle PCR used a sample-barcoded 5' primer and a J-beta primer mix. Each TCR beta cDNA molecule received a unique molecular identifier from a template-switch 5' adaptor carrying 12 random nucleotides. Each sample yielded at least 3 million CDR3-containing paired-end reads. First-strand cDNA synthesis was performed from all RNA using the Mint cDNA synthesis kit, with priming by a TRBC-specific oligonucleotide. Following uracil-DNA glycosylase treatment, a first 18-cycle PCR with universal primers M1SS and BC2_uni_R was performed on all cDNA. The authors' analysis ran thus. For normalization, 1 million high-quality reads were randomly selected from each sample, with every read carrying a distinct molecular identifier. Reads sharing molecular identifiers were discarded rather than binned into consensus sequences. MiTCR, run with a Q25 quality threshold and the strictest error-elimination algorithm, handled CDR3 identification, clonotype clustering and error correction. A nonparametric unseen species model with Euler transformation was used to estimate a lower bound on total TCR beta diversity. Through fastp at Q25 and MiXCR, TCRdb rebuilt clones from the public reads, retaining in-frame beta chains. Records with the same CDR3 protein are collapsed into one entry carrying the most frequent genes and DNA. The V and J calls come from TCRdb's annotation, not from the publication. This sample has 800,000 to 1,000,000 distinct CDR3 sequences in its table, and 40% to 60% of those were observed once. The top ten clones comprise around 15% of the sample.

The CDR3 runs 15 amino acids, cysteine and phenylalanine included. Left in the record is the CDR3 DNA by itself, 45 bases read in frame from the first base. V loses 0 bases of germline sequence and J loses 8 bases, and the interval between the two ends is 14 bases. Based on the germline V gene (reference sequence), the CDR1 and CDR2 sequences are SGHKS and YYEKEE. The 40 or so donors, aged roughly 6 to 95 years, were systemically healthy Caucasian individuals from Russia. Each donor gave about 10 milliliters of peripheral blood, drawn into EDTA-treated Vacutainer tubes. Ficoll-Paque density-gradient centrifugation was used to isolate PBMCs, with at least 6 million per sample. Trizol reagent was used to extract total RNA from PBMCs, with at least 5 micrograms per sample. The percentages of naive CD45RAhigh/CD27high T cells were determined by flow cytometry on a PBMC aliquot from every donor. Remarks on this clonotype: The target of this receptor is not known. No much larger clone exists at a distance of one base, and base qualities are not known.

The receptor was derived from a man aged 25 to 40 in good health. Material: blood. The sequence is built from TRBV5-5 and TRBJ1-4; confidence is insufficient to name the D gene. The DNA sequence is as follows: TGTGCCAGCAGCTTGGCCTGGCGGATGGGAGAAAAACTGTTTTTT. It is translated as CASSLAWRMGEKLFF.